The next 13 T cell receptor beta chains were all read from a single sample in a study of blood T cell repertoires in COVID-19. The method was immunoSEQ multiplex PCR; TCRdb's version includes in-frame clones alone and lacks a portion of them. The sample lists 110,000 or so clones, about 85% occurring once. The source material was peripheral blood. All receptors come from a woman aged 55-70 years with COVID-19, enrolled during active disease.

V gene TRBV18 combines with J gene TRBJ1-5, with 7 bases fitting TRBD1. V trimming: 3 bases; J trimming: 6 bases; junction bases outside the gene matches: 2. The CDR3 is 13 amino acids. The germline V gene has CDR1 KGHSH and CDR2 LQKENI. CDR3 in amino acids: CASSPAGGQPQHF. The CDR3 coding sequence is TGTGCCAGCTCACCGGCAGGGGGTCAGCCCCAGCATTTT. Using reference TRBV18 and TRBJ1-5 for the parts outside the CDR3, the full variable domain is NAGVMQNPRHLVRRRGQEARLRCSPMKGHSHVYWYRQLPEEGLKFMVYLQKENIIDESGMPKERFSAEFPKEGPSILRIQQVVRGDSAAYFCASSPAGGQPQHFGDGTRLSIL.

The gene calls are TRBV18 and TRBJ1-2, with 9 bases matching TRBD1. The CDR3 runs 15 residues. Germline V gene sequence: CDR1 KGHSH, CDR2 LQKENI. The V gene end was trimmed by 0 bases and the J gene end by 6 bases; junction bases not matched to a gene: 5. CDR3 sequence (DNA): TGTGCCAGCTCACCACCGGGACAGGGATTTCATGGCTACACCTTC. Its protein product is CASSPPGQGFHGYTF.

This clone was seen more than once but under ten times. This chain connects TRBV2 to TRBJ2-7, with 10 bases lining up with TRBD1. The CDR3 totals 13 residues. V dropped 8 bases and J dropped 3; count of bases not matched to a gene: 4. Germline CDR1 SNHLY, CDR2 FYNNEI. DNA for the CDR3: TGTGCCAGCGGACAGGGGGGGTTCTACGAGCAGTACTTC. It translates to CASGQGGFYEQYF.

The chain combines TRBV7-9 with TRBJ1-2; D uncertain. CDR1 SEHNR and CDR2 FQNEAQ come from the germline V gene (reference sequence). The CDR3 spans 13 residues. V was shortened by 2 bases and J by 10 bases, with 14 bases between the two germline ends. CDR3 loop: CASSLRLGSDYTF. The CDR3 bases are TGTGCCAGCAGCTTACGACTCGGCAGTGACTACACCTTC.

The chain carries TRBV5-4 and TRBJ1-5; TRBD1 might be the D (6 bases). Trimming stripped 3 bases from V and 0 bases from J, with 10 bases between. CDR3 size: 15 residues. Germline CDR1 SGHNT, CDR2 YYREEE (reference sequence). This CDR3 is CASSWGPYSNQPQHF. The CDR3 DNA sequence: TGTGCCAGCAGCTGGGGGCCTTATAGCAATCAGCCCCAGCATTTT.

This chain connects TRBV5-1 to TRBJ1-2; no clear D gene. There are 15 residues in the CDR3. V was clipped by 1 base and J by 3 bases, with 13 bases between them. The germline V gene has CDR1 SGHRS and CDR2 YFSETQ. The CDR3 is CASSLSPGLDYGYTF. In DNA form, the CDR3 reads TGCGCCAGCAGCTTGTCTCCCGGACTTGACTATGGCTACACCTTC.

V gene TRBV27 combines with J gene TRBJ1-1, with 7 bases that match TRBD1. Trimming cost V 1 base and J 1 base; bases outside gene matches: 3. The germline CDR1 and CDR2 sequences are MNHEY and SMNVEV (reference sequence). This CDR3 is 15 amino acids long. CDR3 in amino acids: CASSLFAGGNTEAFF. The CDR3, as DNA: TGTGCCAGCAGTTTATTTGCAGGGGGGAACACTGAAGCTTTCTTT.

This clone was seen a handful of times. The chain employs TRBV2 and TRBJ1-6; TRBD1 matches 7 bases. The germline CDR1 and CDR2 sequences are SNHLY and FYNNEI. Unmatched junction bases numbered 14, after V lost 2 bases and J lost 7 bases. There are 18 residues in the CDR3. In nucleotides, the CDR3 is TGTGCCAGCAGTGAACGGTGGAACAGGGGTGTACGGAATTCACCCCTCCACTTT. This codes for CASSERWNRGVRNSPLHF.

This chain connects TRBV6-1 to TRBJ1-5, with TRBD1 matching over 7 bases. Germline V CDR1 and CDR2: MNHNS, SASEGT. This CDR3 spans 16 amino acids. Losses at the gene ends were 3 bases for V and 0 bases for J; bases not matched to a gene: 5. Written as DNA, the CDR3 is TGTGCCAGCAGTGATACAGGGGTACATAGCAATCAGCCCCAGCATTTT. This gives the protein CASSDTGVHSNQPQHF.

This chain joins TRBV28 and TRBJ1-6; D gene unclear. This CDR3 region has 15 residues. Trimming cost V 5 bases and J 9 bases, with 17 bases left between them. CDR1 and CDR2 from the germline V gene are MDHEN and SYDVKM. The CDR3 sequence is CASSPPGIGASPLHF. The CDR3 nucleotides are TGTGCCAGCAGTCCCCCGGGGATCGGCGCTTCACCCCTCCACTTT.

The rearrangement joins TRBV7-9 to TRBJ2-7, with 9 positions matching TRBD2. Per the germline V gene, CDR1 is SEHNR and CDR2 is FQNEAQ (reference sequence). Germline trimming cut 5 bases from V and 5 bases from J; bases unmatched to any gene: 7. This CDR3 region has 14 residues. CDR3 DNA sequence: TGTGCCAGCAGCCAGGGCGGGGGGGCCGACGAGCAGTACTTC. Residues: CASSQGGGADEQYF.

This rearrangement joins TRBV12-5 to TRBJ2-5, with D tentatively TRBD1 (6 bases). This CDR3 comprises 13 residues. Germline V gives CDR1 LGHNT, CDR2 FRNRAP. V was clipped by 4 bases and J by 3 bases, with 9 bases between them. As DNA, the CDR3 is TGTGCTAGTGGTTCATCAGGGGAAGAGACCCAGTACTTC. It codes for CASGSSGEETQYF.

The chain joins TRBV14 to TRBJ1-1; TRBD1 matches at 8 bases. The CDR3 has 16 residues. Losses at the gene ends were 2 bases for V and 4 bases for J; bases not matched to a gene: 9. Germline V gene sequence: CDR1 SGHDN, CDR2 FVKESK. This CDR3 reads CASSQLDRALTTEAFF. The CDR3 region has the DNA TGTGCCAGCAGCCAATTGGACAGGGCGTTAACCACTGAAGCTTTCTTT. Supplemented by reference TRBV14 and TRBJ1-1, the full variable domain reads EAGVTQFPSHSVIEKGQTVTLRCDPISGHDNLYWYRRVMGKEIKFLLHFVKESKQDESGMPNNRFLAERTGGTYSTLKVQPAELEDSGVYFCASSQLDRALTTEAFFGQGTRLTVV.